The sequence of this T cell receptor beta chain was determined in a study of T cell repertoires in cytomegalovirus infection. Overall study: Public signatures in TCR beta pointed to CMV infection and matching HLA type.

Whole-study results and caveats: CMV-specific TCR beta clonotypes restricted by HLA-C were the ones dominating the ex vivo response. The cumulative frequency of public TCR beta families identified carriers of CMV plus the relevant HLA.

Only a few counts were recorded for this clonotype. Its target is not known. TCRdb itself ran the reads through MiXCR, one entry per CDR3 protein. The repertoire consists of 50,000 to 60,000 distinct CDR3 sequences, with around 20% occurring once and the leading ten covering around 77%. Trimming removed 2 bases at V and 0 bases at J, with 7 bases between. Germline V gives CDR1 SGHTA, CDR2 FQGNSA. The CDR3 contains 14 residues. This clonotype was obtained from a human donor in good health (CMV status not recorded). Some clones in this sample may be carry-over from other donors' samples. The gene calls are TRBV7-2 and TRBJ1-2; D is undetermined. The material sequenced was CD8+ T cells from cultured PBMCs, taken from culture after CMV antigen stimulation. CDR3 residues: CASSLSVTNYGYTF. The CDR3 DNA reads as TGTGCCAGCAGCTTAAGCGTAACTAACTATGGCTACACCTTC.